The T cell receptor (beta chain) under discussion was sequenced for a study of blood T cell repertoires in COVID-19. Looking at the study overall: There were acute and convalescent COVID-19 samples, and they came from the United States, Italy and Spain. PBMCs, B-cell-depleted T cells, or T cells provided the cDNA or gDNA that made up the material.

With 7 bases removed from V and 3 bases from J, the gap between germline ends came to 10 bases. The CDR3 has 14 residues. Germline-derived CDR1 and CDR2 are SNHLY and FYNNEI. Original data processing: Amplifying reference gene primers gave estimates of nucleated cell counts. Clones were sequenced by immunoSEQ multiplex PCR, and TCRdb holds only the in-frame ones, with some missing. V and J calls and clone size are as listed in that table; D and trimming were resolved from the DNA. The sample has some 260,000 clones, over 65% seen once. Material: peripheral blood. The clonotype originates from a woman older than 75 with acute or convalescent COVID-19. V is TRBV2 and J is TRBJ1-6; D unresolved. As DNA, the CDR3 is TGTGCCAGCATACCCGGGATCTATAATTCACCCCTCCACTTT. Translating it yields CASIPGIYNSPLHF. The full variable domain, rest sourced from reference TRBV2 and TRBJ1-6, is EPEVTQTPSHQVTQMGQEVILRCVPISNHLYFYWYRQILGQKVEFLVSFYNNEISEKSEIFDDQFSVERPDGSNFTLKIRSTKLEDSAMYFCASIPGIYNSPLHFGNGTRLTVT.